The clone carrying this T cell receptor beta chain has at least ten counts. Its target is unknown. One entry per CDR3 protein, called by TCRdb with MiXCR from the 5' RACE reads. The sample yields about 120,000 distinct CDR3 sequences, 6.5% to 9% seen once. This specimen belongs to a study of T cells after yellow fever vaccination. At the level of the study: SMART-Seq v4 Ultra Low Input handled preparation of low-cell-number fractions. Study results and caveats: Clonotype sharing between CD4 and CD8 compartments was small. Post-booster repertoires contained most primary-vaccination clones again (about 96% CD4, around 89% CD8).

The source is a man aged 18-30 years who received the YFV17D yellow fever vaccine. Sequenced material: CD4+ T cells sorted from PBMCs, taken roughly 45 days after the first yellow fever vaccination.

CDR3 in DNA: TGTGCCTGGAGTGTACGTTGGGGTAATGAGCAGTTCTTC. Residues: CAWSVRWGNEQFF. V and J are TRBV30 and TRBJ2-1; D is uncertain. CDR3 size: 13 residues. Germline V lookup: CDR1 GTSNPN, CDR2 SVGIG (reference sequence). V was trimmed by 0 bases and J by 7 bases, leaving 10 bases between them. Looking up the rest from reference TRBV30 and TRBJ2-1 gives the full variable domain: SQTIHQWPATLVQPVGSPLSLECTVEGTSNPNLYWYRQAAGRGLQLLFYSVGIGQISSEVPQNLSASRPQDRQFILSSKKLLLSDSGFYLCAWSVRWGNEQFFGPGTRLTVL.